These 17 T cell receptor beta chains came from one sample sequenced in a study of T cell changes during pregnancy in multiple sclerosis. Assay used: immunoSEQ multiplex PCR; TCRdb lists only in-frame clones, some missing. The data contain approximately 100,000 clones, roughly 90% of them singletons. The sample in question was peripheral blood, obtained after pregnancy. These receptors came from a female donor with multiple sclerosis, enrolled in a pregnancy study.

This clone was observed a single time. The rearrangement uses TRBV14 and TRBJ2-1, with 11 bases aligning to TRBD1. Trimming cost V 3 bases and J 9 bases; bases outside gene matches: 10. The CDR3 length is 16 residues. The germline gives CDR1 SGHDN, CDR2 FVKESK. The CDR3 bases are TGTGCCAGCAGCCAGGCCCGGGACAGGGGGTACGGTGAGCAGTTCTTC. This sequence encodes CASSQARDRGYGEQFF.

The J gene is TRBJ1-2, the V gene TRBV29-1, with TRBD1 as a possible D gene (5 bases). Trimming took off 0 bases at V and 8 bases at J, with 19 bases between the two ends. The CDR3 consists of 15 residues. Germline CDR1 and CDR2: SQVTM and ANQGSEA. The CDR3 here is CSVEDRSDQGRGYTF. The CDR3 nucleotides read TGCAGCGTTGAAGATCGTAGTGATCAGGGTCGGGGCTACACCTTC.

The genes are TRBV28 and TRBJ1-5; no reliable D call. Germline V gene lookup returns CDR1 MDHEN and CDR2 SYDVKM. V was pared by 2 bases and J by 1 base, with 18 bases between. The CDR3 covers 18 residues. CDR3 bases: TGTGCCAGCAGTTTAGCCCTCGGACTGGTGGGGAGCAATCAGCCCCAGCATTTT. It codes for CASSLALGLVGSNQPQHF.

In its sample, this clone was seen once. The chain couples TRBV5-1 to TRBJ1-6; 10 nucleotides match TRBD1. The V gene's germline CDR1 is SGHRS and CDR2 YFSETQ. V lost 3 bases, J lost 5 bases, and 11 bases stayed unmatched. The CDR3 consists of 18 residues. CDR3 coding DNA: TGCGCCAGCAGCTCGATTATTAAAGGACAGGGGGATAATTCACCCCTCCACTTT. Translating gives CASSSIIKGQGDNSPLHF.

Written as DNA, the CDR3 is TGCGCCAGCAGCTTGTCGGGACAGACCTCTCGAGGCTACACCTTC. It is translated as CASSLSGQTSRGYTF. The chain carries TRBV5-1 and TRBJ1-2; 7 bases map to TRBD1. This CDR3 is built from 15 residues. Germline CDR1 and CDR2: SGHRS and YFSETQ. Trimming at V came to 1 base and at J to 8 bases, leaving 11 bases not matched to a gene. The complete variable domain, with remaining parts taken from reference TRBV5-1 and TRBJ1-2, reads KAGVTQTPRYLIKTRGQQVTLSCSPISGHRSVSWYQQTPGQGLQFLFEYFSETQRNKGNFPGRFSGRQFSNSRSEMNVSTLELGDSALYLCASSLSGQTSRGYTFGSGTRLTVV.

The CDR3 here is CASSFRQAHSGNTIYF. The CDR3 region has the DNA TGTGCCAGCAGCTTCAGACAGGCCCACTCTGGAAACACCATATATTTT. The chain couples TRBV7-6 to TRBJ1-3; weak D call: TRBD1 (6 bases). Germline values: CDR1 SGHVS, CDR2 FNYEAQ. This CDR3 region has 16 residues. V lost 3 bases, J lost 0 bases, and 12 bases lay in between.

The chain joins TRBV27 to TRBJ2-3; 9 bases are a match to TRBD2. V lost 3 bases to trimming and J lost 0 bases; unmatched junction nucleotides: 4. Germline CDR1 reads MNHEY; CDR2 reads SMNVEV (reference sequence). The CDR3 covers 16 residues. The CDR3 reads CASSFVAGASTDTQYF. In DNA, the CDR3 is TGTGCCAGCAGTTTTGTAGCGGGGGCTAGCACAGATACGCAGTATTTT.

J is TRBJ1-2 and V is TRBV7-9; D unresolved. Germline assignment: CDR1 SEHNR and CDR2 FQNEAQ (reference sequence). The CDR3 spans 14 residues. Trimming took 1 base from V and 4 from J, leaving 10 bases between them. The CDR3 DNA is TGTGCCAGCAGCTTAGACGAGGGTTCCTATGGCTACACCTTC. Its protein is CASSLDEGSYGYTF.

CDR3 sequence: CASTPNRVLAFF. CDR3 sequence (DNA): TGTGCCAGCACTCCGAACAGGGTGCTTGCTTTCTTT. The chain is built from TRBV6-1 and TRBJ1-1; D perhaps matches TRBD1 (6 bases). Trimming pared 7 bases from V and 11 bases from J, leaving 17 bases between. The CDR3 totals 12 residues. The germline V gene encodes CDR1 MNHNS and CDR2 SASEGT.

As for this clone: The junction and the germline gene differ at one end; a read error may be behind it. The J gene is TRBJ2-5, the V gene TRBV7-7; weak D call: TRBD2 (5 bases). The CDR3 is 14 amino acids. Germline V gene lookup returns CDR1 SSHAT and CDR2 FNYEAQ (reference sequence). The CDR3 nucleotides read TGTGCTAGCAGCTCTGGGGAGATGGGAGAGACCCAGTACTTC. Translated: CASSSGEMGETQYF.

The rearrangement joins TRBV20-1 to TRBJ1-4; D is unclear. Germline values: CDR1 DFQATT, CDR2 SNEGSKA (reference sequence). The CDR3 runs to 11 residues. V dropped 3 bases and J dropped 5 bases, with 4 bases sitting between them. Here the CDR3 DNA reads TGCAGTGCTAGCTCGAATGAAAAACTGTTTTTT. This encodes CSASSNEKLFF.

The sample holds one count of this clone. The CDR3 reads CASSFRDRATGELFF. CDR3 in DNA: TGTGCCAGCAGTTTCCGGGACAGGGCCACCGGGGAGCTGTTTTTT. This sequence joins TRBV25-1 and TRBJ2-2, with 9 nucleotides matching TRBD1. The CDR3 is made up of 15 amino acids. CDR1 is MGHDK and CDR2 is SYGVNS in the germline V gene. Losses at the gene ends were 5 bases for V and 4 bases for J; bases not matched to a gene: 5.

The gene calls are TRBV9 and TRBJ2-7; possibly TRBD1 for D (6 bases). The CDR3 has 16 amino acids. V lost 3 bases and J lost 5, with 21 bases in between. Per germline, CDR1 SGDLS and CDR2 YYNGEE. The CDR3 DNA follows: TGTGCCAGCAGCGCCAATCGGGACAACGCCGTAGACGAGCAGTACTTC. This codes for CASSANRDNAVDEQYF.

The chain combines TRBV2 with TRBJ2-7; 10 nucleotides match TRBD1. The CDR3 covers 14 residues. Germline lookup yields CDR1 SNHLY and CDR2 FYNNEI. V dropped 6 bases and J dropped 7; count of bases not matched to a gene: 9. The DNA for the CDR3 is TGTGCCAGCAGGAGGACAGGGGGAATAGAGGAGCAGTACTTC. Amino acid sequence: CASRRTGGIEEQYF.

The genes are TRBV5-1 and TRBJ1-6; D remains ambiguous. The V gene lost 4 bases and the J gene lost 10 bases, with 12 bases spanning the gap. This CDR3 is 13 amino acids long. Looked up from germline, CDR1 is SGHRS and CDR2 is YFSETQ. CDR3 protein: CASSPEGSSPLHF. The CDR3, as DNA: TGCGCCAGCAGCCCGGAGGGATCCTCACCCCTCCACTTT.

The chain joins TRBV9 to TRBJ1-2; 7 nucleotides match TRBD1. CDR1 and CDR2 (germline): SGDLS, YYNGEE. The CDR3 has 14 amino acids. Unmatched junction bases numbered 8, after V lost 1 base and J lost 8 bases. In nucleotides, the CDR3 is TGTGCCAGCAGCGTAATAGAACAGGGGCAAGGCTACACCTTC. Amino acid sequence: CASSVIEQGQGYTF.

This clone was detected once. The chain recombines TRBV5-4 with TRBJ1-1; no reliable D call. This CDR3 contains 14 residues. CDR1 is SGHNT, CDR2 YYREEE, per germline (reference sequence). V was trimmed by 1 base and J by 1 base, leaving 8 bases between them. The CDR3 DNA reads as TGTGCCAGCAGCTTGAATCCAGGGAACACTGAAGCTTTCTTT. Its protein is CASSLNPGNTEAFF. Supplemented by reference TRBV5-4 and TRBJ1-1, the full variable domain reads ETGVTQSPTHLIKTRGQQVTLRCSSQSGHNTVSWYQQALGQGPQFIFQYYREEENGRGNFPPRFSGLQFPNYSSELNVNALELDDSALYLCASSLNPGNTEAFFGQGTRLTVV.